One and the same sample provided the 14 T cell receptor beta chains below, sequenced in a study of T-cell memory formation after mild COVID-19. Each CDR3 protein gets one entry after TCRdb re-called the 5' RACE reads with MiXCR. The data contain about 200,000 distinct CDR3 sequences, approximately 20% of them singletons. Sequenced: PBMCs or a T cell subset sorted from them (not recorded which). Receptors were obtained from an adult woman who had mild COVID-19 (a few samples of this study predate the infection). Cell type and time point are not known.

There are many counts of this clonotype. The chain couples TRBV20-1 to TRBJ1-1; D not resolved. The CDR3 runs to 13 residues. V lost 5 bases and J 3 bases, leaving 13 bases between the germline ends. The V gene's germline CDR1 is DFQATT and CDR2 SNEGSKA (reference sequence). The CDR3 region has the DNA TGCAGTGCTCCAAACCCCGAGGACACTGAAGCTTTCTTT. The encoded protein is CSAPNPEDTEAFF.

The V call is TRBV6-4, the J call TRBJ2-6; D is perhaps TRBD2 (6 bases). Deletions cut 2 bases from V and 4 bases from J, with 9 bases between. The CDR3 consists of 15 residues. Germline-derived CDR1 and CDR2 are MRHNA and SNTAGT. The CDR3 loop reads CASSDRGRGANVLTF. The CDR3, as DNA: TGTGCCAGCAGTGACCGGGGGAGGGGGGCCAACGTCCTGACTTTC.

V usage is TRBV20-1 and J usage is TRBJ2-1; no reliable D call. Germline CDR1 is DFQATT and CDR2 is SNEGSKA (reference sequence). V lost 1 base, J lost 10 bases, and 8 bases lay in between. The CDR3 runs to 11 residues. The CDR3, as DNA: TGCAGTGCTAGAGCCGCCGCGGAGCAGTTCTTC. The encoded protein is CSARAAAEQFF.

The chain joins TRBV15 to TRBJ2-3; TRBD2 agrees at 10 bases. V trimming: 0 bases; J trimming: 5 bases; junction bases outside the gene matches: 8. The CDR3 has 17 amino acids. CDR1 and CDR2 (germline): LNHNV, YYDKDF (reference sequence). CDR3 sequence reads: CATSRDRVAGGIDTQYF. The DNA of the CDR3 is TGTGCCACCAGCAGAGATAGGGTAGCGGGGGGCATAGATACGCAGTATTTT.

In this sample, this clonotype turned up a few times. This chain uses TRBV12-3 or TRBV12-4 with TRBJ1-5; D unresolved. This CDR3 is 16 amino acids long. V lost 6 bases and J 0 bases, leaving 15 bases between the germline ends. CDR3 in DNA: TGTGCCAGCAGCGCCCAAGGATCCCGTAGCAATCAGCCCCAGCATTTT. Amino acids: CASSAQGSRSNQPQHF.

The chain recombines TRBV7-3 with TRBJ2-1; 10 bases line up with TRBD1. The closer fit of TRBJ2-7 to the DNA end suggests the J call may be wrong. The CDR3 covers 15 residues. CDR1 is SGHTA and CDR2 is FQGTGA in the germline V gene. The CDR3 loop is CASSLTGTGANEQYF. The CDR3 DNA follows: TGTGCCAGCAGCTTGACTGGGACAGGGGCCAATGAGCAGTACTTC.

The V call is TRBV4-3, the J call TRBJ2-7, with D tentatively TRBD2 (5 bases). Germline CDR1 and CDR2: LGHNA and YSLEER. Trimming cost V 0 bases and J 5 bases, with 11 bases left between them. The CDR3 has 14 amino acids. The CDR3 bases are TGCGCCAGCAGCCAAGATTTCGGGGTCGACGAGCAGTACTTC. Translated, it gives CASSQDFGVDEQYF.

This clonotype has just a few counts. The genes are TRBV24-1 and TRBJ2-2, with 9 bases aligning to TRBD1. The CDR3 length is 16 residues. Germline trimming cut 4 bases from V and 8 bases from J; bases unmatched to any gene: 10. CDR1 and CDR2 from the germline V gene are KGHDR and SFDVKD. The CDR3 region has the DNA TGTGCCACCAGTGACGAACAGGGGGCCTTAGAAGGGGAGCTGTTTTTT. Amino acid sequence: CATSDEQGALEGELFF.

The chain joins TRBV7-3 to TRBJ2-6; D call uncertain. V was pared by 1 base and J by 0 bases, with 4 bases between. Per the germline V gene, CDR1 is SGHTA and CDR2 is FQGTGA. CDR3 size: 15 residues. Written as DNA, the CDR3 is TGTGCCAGCAGCTTAAGGCCCTCTGGGGCCAACGTCCTGACTTTC. It yields the protein CASSLRPSGANVLTF.

This clonotype was counted only a few times. V gene TRBV6-5 combines with J gene TRBJ2-3, with D perhaps TRBD2 (6 bases). The CDR3 loop spans 14 amino acids. The germline gives CDR1 MNHEY, CDR2 SVGAGI. Trimming shortened V by 2 bases and J by 0 bases, and 6 bases separated the two germline ends. CDR3: CASSYAGSTDTQYF. The CDR3 bases are TGTGCCAGCAGTTACGCGGGAAGCACAGATACGCAGTATTTT.

This clonotype was counted many times. The V gene is TRBV3-1, the J gene TRBJ2-2, with 8 bases identical to TRBD2. In germline, CDR1 is LGHDT, CDR2 YNNKEL (reference sequence). The V segment lost 4 bases and the J segment 6 bases; nucleotides outside the gene matches: 7. CDR3 length: 15 residues. The CDR3 DNA reads TGTGCCAGCAGCCCGACTAGCGCCCTTGCCGGGGAGCTGTTTTTT. It codes for CASSPTSALAGELFF. The full variable domain, with the rest looked up from reference TRBV3-1 and TRBJ2-2, is DTAVSQTPKYLVTQMGNDKSIKCEQNLGHDTMYWYKQDSKKFLKIMFSYNNKELIINETVPNRFSPKSPDKAHLNLHINSLELGDSAVYFCASSPTSALAGELFFGEGSRLTVL.

This clonotype was counted a few times. V is TRBV6-6 and J is TRBJ1-5, with 9 bases identical to TRBD1. CDR1 and CDR2 (germline): MNHNY, SVGAGI (reference sequence). The junction had 14 bases not matched to a gene; V was cut back by 4 bases and J by 1 base. The CDR3 is made up of 19 amino acids. DNA for the CDR3: TGTGCCAGCAGTTTACCGACCCGGGACAGGGTAGGGAGCAATCAGCCCCAGCATTTT. This gives the protein CASSLPTRDRVGSNQPQHF.

The rearrangement links TRBV20-1 to TRBJ1-4; D is unclear. The CDR3 extends over 15 amino acids. Trimming took 0 bases from V and 8 from J, leaving 16 bases between them. Looked up from germline, CDR1 is DFQATT and CDR2 is SNEGSKA (reference sequence). The CDR3 is CSARDTHGPWEKLFF. The CDR3 DNA follows: TGCAGTGCTAGAGATACTCACGGGCCTTGGGAAAAACTGTTTTTT.

The V gene is TRBV7-2, the J gene TRBJ1-4; maybe TRBD1 (6 bases). The length of the CDR3 is 13 residues. Trimming pared 4 bases from V and 8 bases from J, leaving 11 bases between. In germline, CDR1 is SGHTA, CDR2 FQGNSA. The CDR3 DNA follows: TGTGCCAGCAGCTACAGGGATGGCGAAAAACTGTTTTTT. Residues: CASSYRDGEKLFF.